Presented here are 30 T cell receptor beta chains from one specimen sequenced in a study of T cells after yellow fever vaccination. TCRdb itself ran the 5' RACE reads through MiXCR, one entry per CDR3 protein. The sample carries approximately 130,000 distinct CDR3 sequences, nearly 15% recorded once. Sequenced material: CD8+ T cells sorted from PBMCs, taken 5 days after the yellow fever booster vaccination. These receptors all stem from a man aged 18 to 29 who received the YFV17D yellow fever vaccine.

The chain employs TRBV5-1 and TRBJ2-1; the D gene is possibly TRBD2 (7 bases). CDR3 length: 13 residues. V gave up 4 bases and J gave up 7 bases, with 12 bases separating them. Germline values: CDR1 SGHRS, CDR2 YFSETQ. In nucleotides, the CDR3 is TGCGCCAGCAGCCCCGAGGGGGGGAATGAGCAGTTCTTC. It yields the protein CASSPEGGNEQFF.

The chain joins TRBV6-5 to TRBJ1-1; 8 bases align to TRBD1. Germline V gene data show CDR1 as MNHEY and CDR2 as SVGAGI. This CDR3 is built from 16 residues. J was trimmed by 5 bases and V by 0 bases; bases with no gene match: 8. This CDR3 is CASSYSAGGQGTEAFF. As DNA, the CDR3 is TGTGCCAGCAGTTACTCGGCAGGGGGCCAGGGAACTGAAGCTTTCTTT.

This chain joins TRBV13 and TRBJ2-7, with TRBD2 matching 10 bases. This CDR3 has 15 amino acids. V shed 4 bases, J shed 3 bases, and the junction held 6 bases outside the gene matches. Germline V gene sequence: CDR1 PRHDT, CDR2 FYEKMQ (reference sequence). The CDR3 DNA follows: TGTGCCAGCAGCTCCACTCGGACTAGCGGCTACGAGCAGTACGTC. It yields the protein CASSSTRTSGYEQYV.

This clonotype was seen only a few times. The gene calls are TRBV12-3 or TRBV12-4 and TRBJ2-6; tentative D call: TRBD1 (6 bases). The CDR3 is 16 amino acids. Trimming took 5 bases from V and 4 from J, leaving 15 bases between them. The CDR3, as DNA: TGTGCCAGCAGTCTGGGGGACATCGCGGGGGCCAACGTCCTGACTTTC. Translating gives CASSLGDIAGANVLTF.

This clonotype was detected ten times or more. This chain uses TRBV3-1 with TRBJ2-3; 9 nucleotides line up with TRBD2. Germline lookup yields CDR1 LGHDT and CDR2 YNNKEL (reference sequence). This CDR3 has 15 amino acids. J lost 2 bases, V lost 4 bases, and 4 bases had no gene match. The CDR3 region is CASSPTSGVTDTQYF. Written as DNA, the CDR3 is TGTGCCAGCAGCCCGACTAGCGGAGTCACAGATACGCAGTATTTT.

This clonotype came up a few times. The V and J genes are TRBV27 and TRBJ1-2; D is possibly TRBD1 (6 bases). V was clipped by 10 bases and J by 6 bases, with 15 bases between them. The CDR3 is made up of 12 amino acids. Per the germline V gene, CDR1 is MNHEY and CDR2 is SMNVEV (reference sequence). This CDR3 is CATLGRGHGYTF. For the CDR3, the DNA is TGTGCCACCCTCGGACGGGGGCATGGCTACACCTTC.

Only a few counts were recorded for this clonotype. The chain employs TRBV29-1 and TRBJ2-5; TRBD2 aligns across 8 bases. V shed 2 bases and J 7 bases; nucleotides not matched to a gene: 6. The CDR3 extends over 13 amino acids. Germline values: CDR1 SQVTM, CDR2 ANQGSEA. CDR3 nucleotide sequence: TGCAGCGTTGAAATGGGACTAGTGGCGACCCAGTACTTC. Protein product: CSVEMGLVATQYF.

The rearrangement links TRBV4-3 to TRBJ2-3; 8 bases match TRBD1. Per the germline V gene, CDR1 is LGHNA and CDR2 is YSLEER. V shed 3 bases and J 4 bases; nucleotides not matched to a gene: 6. The CDR3 has 15 residues. The CDR3 spells CASSQWTGRSDTQYF. CDR3 coding DNA: TGCGCCAGCAGCCAGTGGACAGGGCGGTCAGATACGCAGTATTTT.

This clonotype was recorded a few times. Written as DNA, the CDR3 is TGCGCCAGCAGCCAAGGATCAGGGGGCAGGACTGAAGCTTTCTTT. It encodes CASSQGSGGRTEAFF. This chain connects TRBV4-1 to TRBJ1-1; 8 bases are a match to TRBD1. The germline V gene has CDR1 MGHRA and CDR2 YSYEKL. The CDR3 loop spans 15 amino acids. Losses at the gene ends were 1 base for V and 5 bases for J; bases not matched to a gene: 6.

This chain connects TRBV4-3 to TRBJ2-1; 8 bases align to TRBD2. The trim removed 0 bases at V and 8 bases at J, leaving 9 bases unmatched. This CDR3 comprises 16 residues. The germline V gene has CDR1 LGHNA and CDR2 YSLEER. CDR3: CASSQDLAGGWDEQFF. The CDR3 bases are TGCGCCAGCAGCCAAGATCTAGCGGGTGGCTGGGATGAGCAGTTCTTC.

This clonotype occurred a few times. The rearrangement uses TRBV6-6 and TRBJ2-3; weak D call: TRBD2 (6 bases). The V gene lost 3 bases and the J gene lost 4 bases, with 17 bases spanning the gap. The CDR3 covers 16 residues. The germline V gene has CDR1 MNHNY and CDR2 SVGAGI (reference sequence). CDR3 region: CASSYNGVLASDTQYF. The DNA for the CDR3 is TGTGCCAGCAGTTATAATGGCGTGCTAGCGTCAGATACGCAGTATTTT.

This clonotype came up many times. The gene calls are TRBV6-1 and TRBJ2-1; D is undetermined. Germline V gene sequence: CDR1 MNHNS, CDR2 SASEGT. Trimming removed 4 bases from V and 0 bases from J, with 7 bases in between. The CDR3 is made up of 14 amino acids. The CDR3 reads CASSGLSSYNEQFF. CDR3 sequence (DNA): TGTGCCAGCAGTGGGCTGAGCTCCTACAATGAGCAGTTCTTC.

This clonotype was seen ten or more times. The chain carries TRBV4-1 and TRBJ1-2; tentative D call: TRBD1 (5 bases). CDR1 is MGHRA, CDR2 YSYEKL, per germline. The CDR3 runs 15 residues. The V and J ends lost 3 bases and 2 bases respectively, with 13 bases between them. CDR3 residues: CASSQTTESNYGYTF. The DNA for the CDR3 is TGCGCCAGCAGCCAGACGACAGAATCAAACTATGGCTACACCTTC.

The chain combines TRBV6-6 with TRBJ1-5; no reliable D call. The CDR3 consists of 15 residues. Trimming shortened V by 0 bases and J by 7 bases, and 13 bases separated the two germline ends. Germline values: CDR1 MNHNY, CDR2 SVGAGI (reference sequence). CDR3: CASSYSGVEGQPQHF. The CDR3 DNA is TGTGCCAGCAGTTACTCCGGGGTAGAAGGGCAGCCCCAGCATTTT.

This clonotype was observed a few times. This CDR3 reads CASSQGLAEQYF. DNA for the CDR3: TGCGCCAGCAGCCAGGGACTAGCCGAGCAGTACTTC. The V gene is TRBV4-1, the J gene TRBJ2-7; TRBD2 matches 9 bases. The CDR3 totals 12 residues. Germline V gene lookup returns CDR1 MGHRA and CDR2 YSYEKL. The V gene end was trimmed by 3 bases and the J gene end by 6 bases; junction bases not matched to a gene: 0.

This clonotype showed up just a few times. The chain employs TRBV2 and TRBJ2-7; no definite D call. Germline V gene sequence: CDR1 SNHLY, CDR2 FYNNEI. The CDR3 length is 16 residues. V lost 3 bases to trimming and J lost 6 bases, with 21 bases between them. CDR3 in DNA: TGTGCCAGCAGTGAGTTCGTGGAGCTCAGGCTCGGCGAGCAGTACTTC. This sequence encodes CASSEFVELRLGEQYF.

This clonotype came up a few times. The V and J genes are TRBV6-6 and TRBJ2-1; 11 bases line up with TRBD2. The V gene's germline CDR1 is MNHNY and CDR2 SVGAGI (reference sequence). J lost 3 bases, V lost 4 bases, and 5 bases had no gene match. The CDR3 has 16 residues. The CDR3 spells CASSSLAGGDYNEQFF. As DNA, the CDR3 is TGTGCCAGCAGTTCTTTAGCGGGGGGGGACTACAATGAGCAGTTCTTC.

The chain recombines TRBV25-1 with TRBJ2-5; D call uncertain. The CDR3 has 13 amino acids. The germline V gene has CDR1 MGHDK and CDR2 SYGVNS. Between the trimmed V and J ends, which lost 5 bases and 1 base, there was a span of 8 bases. The CDR3 DNA reads TGTGCCAGCAGTCCTAGTCTCCAAGAGACCCAGTACTTC. Encoded protein: CASSPSLQETQYF.

The J gene is TRBJ1-5, the V gene TRBV7-9; D unresolved. The CDR3 has 12 residues. Germline values: CDR1 SEHNR, CDR2 FQNEAQ (reference sequence). With 3 bases removed from V and 7 bases from J, the gap between germline ends came to 7 bases. This CDR3 reads CASSLVGQPQHF. The CDR3, as DNA: TGTGCCAGCAGCTTGGTTGGCCAGCCCCAGCATTTT.

This clonotype showed up just a few times. The rearrangement joins TRBV4-3 to TRBJ1-2, with a tentative D call TRBD1 (5 bases). Trimming took off 0 bases at V and 8 bases at J, with 22 bases between the two ends. The CDR3 sequence is 17 residues long. Germline values: CDR1 LGHNA, CDR2 YSLEER. CDR3 bases: TGCGCCAGCAGCCAAGATTTGACAGAATCCTCCCTTCTGGGCTACACCTTC. Translating it yields CASSQDLTESSLLGYTF.

The J gene is TRBJ1-5, the V gene TRBV3-1, with D unresolved. The V gene's germline CDR1 is LGHDT and CDR2 YNNKEL (reference sequence). Trimming stripped 0 bases from V and 7 bases from J, with 13 bases between. This CDR3 is 15 amino acids long. For the CDR3, the DNA is TGTGCCAGCAGCCAAGATAAGGCACAGTGGCAGCCCCAGCATTTT. This encodes CASSQDKAQWQPQHF.

This clonotype showed up just a few times. This chain connects TRBV23-1 to TRBJ1-5; no clear D gene. TRBV23-1 qualifies as an ORF whose function is uncertain. Trimming took off 0 bases at V and 2 bases at J, with 8 bases between the two ends. This CDR3 is 15 amino acids long. The CDR3 sequence is CASSQSCAGNQPQHF. The CDR3 nucleotides read TGCGCCAGCAGTCAATCTTGTGCGGGCAATCAGCCCCAGCATTTT.

This clonotype came up a few times. The chain links TRBV10-3 to TRBJ1-1, with D uncertain. Germline CDR1 ENHRY, CDR2 SYGVKD. This CDR3 has 14 residues. Trimming stripped 0 bases from V and 3 bases from J, with 8 bases between. The CDR3 DNA is TGTGCCATCAGTGAGTCACCGGGGTACACTGAAGCTTTCTTT. Amino acid sequence: CAISESPGYTEAFF.

In this sample, this clonotype turned up many times. The J gene is TRBJ2-7, the V gene TRBV6-1; 11 nucleotides match TRBD2. Unmatched junction bases numbered 7, after V lost 5 bases and J lost 4 bases. This CDR3 has 15 residues. Germline assignment: CDR1 MNHNS and CDR2 SASEGT. CDR3 coding DNA: TGTGCCAGCAGTACTCCGGGACTAGCGGAATACGAGCAGTACTTC. Translated, it gives CASSTPGLAEYEQYF.

Many counts were recorded for this clonotype. The rearrangement uses TRBV4-1 and TRBJ2-3, with D uncertain. The length of the CDR3 is 14 residues. Germline V gene lookup returns CDR1 MGHRA and CDR2 YSYEKL. V was clipped by 0 bases and J by 4 bases, with 8 bases between them. The CDR3 nucleotides are TGCGCCAGCAGCCAAGATCCCCCCGCAGATACGCAGTATTTT. Translated, it gives CASSQDPPADTQYF.

V gene TRBV4-1 combines with J gene TRBJ2-3; possibly TRBD1 or TRBD2 for D (5 bases each). The length of the CDR3 is 16 residues. Trimming removed 6 bases at V and 0 bases at J, with 16 bases between. Germline V gene data show CDR1 as MGHRA and CDR2 as YSYEKL. CDR3 bases: TGCGCCAGCAGAATCCGGGACGGACGAAGCACAGATACGCAGTATTTT. It yields the protein CASRIRDGRSTDTQYF.

This clonotype has just one count. The V gene is TRBV5-1, the J gene TRBJ1-1; 10 bases map to TRBD1. The CDR3 sequence is 14 residues long. Germline V CDR1 and CDR2: SGHRS, YFSETQ. The J segment lost 8 bases and the V segment lost 4 bases, leaving 8 bases of the junction unmatched. The CDR3 coding sequence is TGCGCCAGCAGCCCACCGGGACAGGGGATGGAAGCTTTCTTT. Translated, it gives CASSPPGQGMEAFF.

The chain recombines TRBV10-1 with TRBJ2-2; D call uncertain. CDR3 length: 14 amino acids. The V end lost 4 bases, the J end lost 0 bases, and 6 bases lay between the germline ends. Germline V lookup: CDR1 WNHNN, CDR2 SYGVQD (reference sequence). The CDR3 region is CASSGTANTGELFF. The CDR3 DNA follows: TGCGCCAGCAGTGGGACGGCGAACACCGGGGAGCTGTTTTTT.

This clonotype was detected a few times. This chain joins TRBV7-3 and TRBJ2-6; 9 nucleotides line up with TRBD1. This CDR3 comprises 19 residues. The V gene's germline CDR1 is SGHTA and CDR2 FQGTGA. The V gene end was trimmed by 5 bases and the J gene end by 2 bases; junction bases not matched to a gene: 13. CDR3 residues: CASSGDHGDRVTGANVLTF. In DNA, the CDR3 is TGTGCCAGCAGCGGGGATCACGGGGACAGGGTGACTGGGGCCAACGTCCTGACTTTC.

The chain is built from TRBV7-9 and TRBJ2-1; 13 bases map to TRBD2. The CDR3 has 17 residues. CDR1 SEHNR and CDR2 FQNEAQ come from the germline V gene (reference sequence). Germline trimming cut 5 bases from V and 3 bases from J; bases unmatched to any gene: 7. The CDR3 loop reads CASSRTSGGAHYNEQFF. CDR3 nucleotide sequence: TGTGCCAGCAGCCGCACTAGCGGGGGGGCACACTACAATGAGCAGTTCTTC.